This T cell receptor beta chain stems from a study of graft-versus-host responses after intestinal transplantation. The CDR3 is 15 residues long. Trimming left V 0 bases short and J 0 bases short, with 7 bases between. In germline, CDR1 is SGHRS, CDR2 YFSETQ. Measured with immunoSEQ multiplex PCR; TCRdb has only the in-frame clones, and not every one. The sample yields 80,000 to 95,000 clones, 90% to 95% seen once. Of note for this clone: The antigen is unknown.

Study outcomes and limitations: Ileal or blood samples showed some GvH clones first, and such clones were also found in recipient marrow. Maximum circulating GvH clone levels tracked with early post-transplant HvG decreases. Where graft-donor T cell macrochimerism was present, patients had high graft-versus-host to host-versus-graft clonal ratios in allografts.

The chain is built from TRBV5-1 and TRBJ1-3, with no clear D. The TCR was taken from a human donor who received an intestinal transplant. The sequences come from unstimulated CD8+ T cells sorted from spleen or lymph node cells, collected before intestinal transplant. CDR3 nucleotides: TGCGCCAGCAGCTTGGAAGCTAACTCTGGAAACACCATATATTTT. Its protein is CASSLEANSGNTIYF.